The rows below give T cell receptor beta chains drawn from one sample of a study of monozygotic twins with inflammatory bowel disease. TCRdb re-called the 5' RACE reads and shows each CDR3 protein once, DNA omitted. Across under 200,000 distinct CDR3 sequences, the top ten clones capture 2.5% to 3% of the sample. The specimen was blood. These receptors all come from a human donor with ulcerative colitis or Crohn's disease, or a healthy co-twin of an affected twin (not recorded which). The CDR3 runs from the conserved cysteine through the conserved F or W. The order of the fields is J gene, V gene, CDR3 protein.

j_call: TRBJ2-3
v_call: TRBV7-3
cdr3_aa: CASSPGPIRRTDTQYF

j_call: TRBJ2-2
v_call: TRBV6-1
cdr3_aa: CASTVGGWTNTGELFF

j_call: TRBJ1-4
v_call: TRBV5-4
cdr3_aa: CASSLGQDEKLFF

j_call: TRBJ2-7
v_call: TRBV5-1
cdr3_aa: CASSRAGAGDKSLNRQYF

j_call: TRBJ1-2
v_call: TRBV20-1
cdr3_aa: CSAPGTEPVYGYTF

j_call: TRBJ2-1
v_call: TRBV6-2/TRBV6-3
cdr3_aa: CASSHGFNEQFF

j_call: TRBJ1-4
v_call: TRBV18
cdr3_aa: CASSRALGKNEKLFF

j_call: TRBJ2-7
v_call: TRBV19
cdr3_aa: CASSPGQGLDEQYF

j_call: TRBJ2-6
v_call: TRBV2
cdr3_aa: CASSDRVSGANVLTF

j_call: TRBJ2-3
v_call: TRBV5-5
cdr3_aa: CASSADGLAGWSDTQYF

j_call: TRBJ2-3
v_call: TRBV5-1
cdr3_aa: CASSDRDRGTDTQYF

j_call: TRBJ2-7
v_call: TRBV24-1
cdr3_aa: CATSDPTDGHNGNEQYF

j_call: TRBJ1-1
v_call: TRBV28
cdr3_aa: CASRPKSPPGAFF

j_call: TRBJ1-3
v_call: TRBV7-9
cdr3_aa: CASSALSGGLRNTIYF

j_call: TRBJ1-4
v_call: TRBV5-1
cdr3_aa: CASSLDGTGGLREKLFF

j_call: TRBJ2-3
v_call: TRBV2
cdr3_aa: CASSDGGHTQYF

j_call: TRBJ2-2
v_call: TRBV12-3/TRBV12-4
cdr3_aa: CASSTGFFTGELFF

j_call: TRBJ1-4
v_call: TRBV13
cdr3_aa: CASSFGRASNEKLFF

j_call: TRBJ2-1
v_call: TRBV5-4
cdr3_aa: CASSLDRGSSYNEQFF

j_call: TRBJ2-1
v_call: TRBV5-1
cdr3_aa: CASSLAGEQFF

j_call: TRBJ1-2
v_call: TRBV6-1
cdr3_aa: CASRSVSYGYTF

j_call: TRBJ2-3
v_call: TRBV28
cdr3_aa: CASSPPRDNTDTQYF

j_call: TRBJ2-6
v_call: TRBV5-1
cdr3_aa: CASSSSTGFSGANVLTF

j_call: TRBJ1-5
v_call: TRBV5-1
cdr3_aa: CASSLGLAGPNQPQHF

j_call: TRBJ1-2
v_call: TRBV6-5
cdr3_aa: CASSKTRTGGYTF

j_call: TRBJ2-1
v_call: TRBV20-1
cdr3_aa: CSATPLLAGGVRLAYNEQFF

j_call: TRBJ1-5
v_call: TRBV12-3/TRBV12-4
cdr3_aa: CASSPDRGVQPQHF

j_call: TRBJ2-7
v_call: TRBV20-1
cdr3_aa: CSAREAGRAYEQYF

j_call: TRBJ2-2
v_call: TRBV28
cdr3_aa: CASHQPGHNTGELFF

j_call: TRBJ2-5
v_call: TRBV11-2
cdr3_aa: CASSKGLPRGQETQYF

j_call: TRBJ2-4
v_call: TRBV28
cdr3_aa: CASIRRVGVDMQYF

j_call: TRBJ2-2
v_call: TRBV6-2/TRBV6-3
cdr3_aa: CASSYPLDWANTGELFF

j_call: TRBJ2-7
v_call: TRBV7-2
cdr3_aa: CASSDGISYEQYF

j_call: TRBJ2-3
v_call: TRBV20-1
cdr3_aa: CSASRTGPTDTQYF